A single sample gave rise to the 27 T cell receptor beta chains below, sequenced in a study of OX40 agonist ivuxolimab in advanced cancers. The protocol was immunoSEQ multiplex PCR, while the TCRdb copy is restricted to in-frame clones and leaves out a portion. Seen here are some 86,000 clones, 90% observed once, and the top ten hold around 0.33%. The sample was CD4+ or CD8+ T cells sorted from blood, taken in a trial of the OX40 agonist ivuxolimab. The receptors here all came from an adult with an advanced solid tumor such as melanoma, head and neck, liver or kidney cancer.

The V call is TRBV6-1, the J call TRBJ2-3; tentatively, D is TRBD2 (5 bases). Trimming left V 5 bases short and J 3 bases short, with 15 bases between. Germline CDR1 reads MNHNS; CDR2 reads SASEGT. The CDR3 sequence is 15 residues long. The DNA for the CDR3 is TGTGCCAGCAGTCCAACTAGGAGGCCTACAGATACGCAGTATTTT. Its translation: CASSPTRRPTDTQYF.

The CDR3 region is CASYLRAGANYGYTF. CDR3 sequence (DNA): TGCGCCAGCTATCTCCGCGCGGGTGCTAACTATGGCTACACCTTC. The rearrangement links TRBV5-1 to TRBJ1-2; D is unclear. The CDR3 has 15 amino acids. V was pared by 7 bases and J by 0 bases, with 16 bases between. Germline values: CDR1 SGHRS, CDR2 YFSETQ.

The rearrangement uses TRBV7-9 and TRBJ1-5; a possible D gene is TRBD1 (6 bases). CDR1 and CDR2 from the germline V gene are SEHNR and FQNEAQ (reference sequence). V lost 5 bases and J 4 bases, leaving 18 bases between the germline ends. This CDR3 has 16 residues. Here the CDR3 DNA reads TGTGCCAGCAGCGATGAATCCTGGACAGCTAATCAGCCCCAGCATTTT. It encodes CASSDESWTANQPQHF.

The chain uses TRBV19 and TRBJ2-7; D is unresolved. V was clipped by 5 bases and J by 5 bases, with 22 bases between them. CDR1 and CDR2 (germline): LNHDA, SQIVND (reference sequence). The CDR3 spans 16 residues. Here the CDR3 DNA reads TGTGCCAGTAGTCTCCGCTACAGTAGTCGGTTCGACGAGCAGTACTTC. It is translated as CASSLRYSSRFDEQYF.

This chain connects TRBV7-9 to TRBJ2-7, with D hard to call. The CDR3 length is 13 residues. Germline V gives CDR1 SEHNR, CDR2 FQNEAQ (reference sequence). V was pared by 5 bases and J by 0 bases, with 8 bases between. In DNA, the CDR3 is TGTGCCAGCAGCGGTCTCAGCTCCTACGAGCAGTACGTC. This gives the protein CASSGLSSYEQYV.

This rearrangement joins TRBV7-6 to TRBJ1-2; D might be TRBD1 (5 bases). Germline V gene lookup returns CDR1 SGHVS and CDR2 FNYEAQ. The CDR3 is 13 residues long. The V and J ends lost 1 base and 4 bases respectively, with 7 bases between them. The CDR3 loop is CASSLEGTYGYTF. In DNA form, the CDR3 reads TGTGCCAGCAGCTTAGAAGGGACCTATGGCTACACCTTC. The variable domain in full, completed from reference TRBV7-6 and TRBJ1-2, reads GAGVSQSPRYKVTKRGQDVALRCDPISGHVSLYWYRQALGQGPEFLTYFNYEAQQDKSGLPNDRFSAERPEGSISTLTIQRTEQRDSAMYRCASSLEGTYGYTFGSGTRLTVV.

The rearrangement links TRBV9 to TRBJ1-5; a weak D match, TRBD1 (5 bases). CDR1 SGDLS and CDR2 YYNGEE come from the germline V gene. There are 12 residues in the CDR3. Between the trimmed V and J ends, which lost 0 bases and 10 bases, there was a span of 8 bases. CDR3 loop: CASSVGDGPQHF. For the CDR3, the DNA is TGTGCCAGCAGCGTAGGGGACGGTCCCCAGCATTTT.

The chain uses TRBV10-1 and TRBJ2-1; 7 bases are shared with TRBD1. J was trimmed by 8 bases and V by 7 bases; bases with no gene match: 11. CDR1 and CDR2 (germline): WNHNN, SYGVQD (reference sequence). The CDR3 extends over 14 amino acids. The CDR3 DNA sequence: TGCGCCAGCAATATACCTCACAGGGGCGATGAGCAGTTCTTC. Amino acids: CASNIPHRGDEQFF.

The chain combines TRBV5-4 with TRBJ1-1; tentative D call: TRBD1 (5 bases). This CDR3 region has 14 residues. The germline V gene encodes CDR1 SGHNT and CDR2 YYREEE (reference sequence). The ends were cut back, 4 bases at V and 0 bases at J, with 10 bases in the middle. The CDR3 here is CASSPEGLNTEAFF. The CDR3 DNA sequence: TGTGCCAGCAGCCCGGAGGGGTTGAACACTGAAGCTTTCTTT.

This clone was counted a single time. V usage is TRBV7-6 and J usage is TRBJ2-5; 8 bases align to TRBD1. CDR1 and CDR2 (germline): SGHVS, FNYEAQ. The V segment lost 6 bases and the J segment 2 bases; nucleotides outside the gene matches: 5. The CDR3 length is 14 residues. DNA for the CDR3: TGTGCCAGCAGTCAAACAGGGGGTCAAGAGACCCAGTACTTC. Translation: CASSQTGGQETQYF.

This CDR3 reads CASRGQGDYGYTF. CDR3 nucleotides: TGTGCCAGCAGGGGACAGGGCGACTATGGCTACACCTTC. The rearrangement links TRBV25-1 to TRBJ1-2, with 9 nucleotides matching TRBD1. Germline V CDR1 and CDR2: MGHDK, SYGVNS. The CDR3 is 13 residues long. V gave up 6 bases and J gave up 3 bases; unmatched junction bases: 2.

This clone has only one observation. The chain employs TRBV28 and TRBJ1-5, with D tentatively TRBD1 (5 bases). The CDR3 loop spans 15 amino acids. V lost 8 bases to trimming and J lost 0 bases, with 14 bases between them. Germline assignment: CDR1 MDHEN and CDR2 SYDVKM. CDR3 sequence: CASGDGLGSNQPQHF. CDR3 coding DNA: TGTGCCAGCGGGGACGGTTTGGGTAGCAATCAGCCCCAGCATTTT.

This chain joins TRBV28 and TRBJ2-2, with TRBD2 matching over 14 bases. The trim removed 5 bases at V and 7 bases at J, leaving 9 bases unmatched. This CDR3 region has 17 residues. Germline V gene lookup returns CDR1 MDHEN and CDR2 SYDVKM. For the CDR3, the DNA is TGTGCCAGCAGTCCGGGACTAGCGGGGGTTGTACTCGGGGAGCTGTTTTTT. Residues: CASSPGLAGVVLGELFF.

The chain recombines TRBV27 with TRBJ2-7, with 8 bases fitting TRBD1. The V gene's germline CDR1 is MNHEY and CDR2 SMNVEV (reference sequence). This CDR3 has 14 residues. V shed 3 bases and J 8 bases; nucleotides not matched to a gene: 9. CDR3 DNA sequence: TGTGCCAGCAGTTTCCGGGACAGGTTCACAAAGCAGTACTTC. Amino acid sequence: CASSFRDRFTKQYF.

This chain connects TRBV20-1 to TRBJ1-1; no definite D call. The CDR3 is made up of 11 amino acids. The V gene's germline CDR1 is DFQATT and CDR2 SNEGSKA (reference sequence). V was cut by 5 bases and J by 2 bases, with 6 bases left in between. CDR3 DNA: TGCAGTGCTGTTCTTAACACTGAAGCTTTCTTT. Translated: CSAVLNTEAFF.

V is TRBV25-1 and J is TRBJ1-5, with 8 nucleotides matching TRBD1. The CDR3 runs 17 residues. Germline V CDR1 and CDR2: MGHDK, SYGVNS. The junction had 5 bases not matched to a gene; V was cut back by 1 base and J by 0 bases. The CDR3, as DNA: TGTGCCAGCAGTGAATGGGGGACAGGACTTAGCAATCAGCCCCAGCATTTT. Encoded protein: CASSEWGTGLSNQPQHF.

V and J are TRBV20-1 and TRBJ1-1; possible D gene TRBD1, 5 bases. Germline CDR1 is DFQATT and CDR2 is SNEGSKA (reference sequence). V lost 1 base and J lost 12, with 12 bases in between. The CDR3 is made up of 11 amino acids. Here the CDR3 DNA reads TGCAGTGCTAGAGGGCAGGGTCCGACTTTCTTT. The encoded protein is CSARGQGPTFF.

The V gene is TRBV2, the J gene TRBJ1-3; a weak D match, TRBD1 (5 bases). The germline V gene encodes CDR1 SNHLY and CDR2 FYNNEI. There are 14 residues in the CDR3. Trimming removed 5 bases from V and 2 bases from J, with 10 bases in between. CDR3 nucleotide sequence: TGTGCCAGCAGTAGTCAGGGTACTGGAAACACCATATATTTT. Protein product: CASSSQGTGNTIYF.

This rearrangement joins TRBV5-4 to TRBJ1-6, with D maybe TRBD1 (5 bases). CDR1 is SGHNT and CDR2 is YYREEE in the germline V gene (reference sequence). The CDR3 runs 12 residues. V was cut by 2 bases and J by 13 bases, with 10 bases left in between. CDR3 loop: CASSFLDKPLHF. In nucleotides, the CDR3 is TGTGCCAGCAGCTTCCTGGACAAGCCCCTCCACTTT. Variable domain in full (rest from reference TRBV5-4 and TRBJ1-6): ETGVTQSPTHLIKTRGQQVTLRCSSQSGHNTVSWYQQALGQGPQFIFQYYREEENGRGNFPPRFSGLQFPNYSSELNVNALELDDSALYLCASSFLDKPLHFGNGTRLTVT.

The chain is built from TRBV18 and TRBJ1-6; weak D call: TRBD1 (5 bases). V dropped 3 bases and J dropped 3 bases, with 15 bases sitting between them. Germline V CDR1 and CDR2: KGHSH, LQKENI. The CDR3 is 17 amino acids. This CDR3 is CASSPLSPDNYNSPLHF. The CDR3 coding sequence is TGTGCCAGCTCACCTCTCTCCCCGGACAACTATAATTCACCCCTCCACTTT.

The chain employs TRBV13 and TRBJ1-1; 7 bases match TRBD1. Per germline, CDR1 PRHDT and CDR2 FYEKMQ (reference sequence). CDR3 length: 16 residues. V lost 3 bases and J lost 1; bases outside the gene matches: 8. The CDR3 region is CASSFNRGRGNTEAFF. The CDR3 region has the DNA TGTGCCAGCAGCTTTAACAGGGGCCGGGGGAACACTGAAGCTTTCTTT.

The CDR3 nucleotides are TGCGCCAGCAGCTACGACGGGCACGAGCAGTACGTC. Protein: CASSYDGHEQYV. The V gene is TRBV5-1, the J gene TRBJ2-7; D remains unclear. This CDR3 has 12 amino acids. Per the germline V gene, CDR1 is SGHRS and CDR2 is YFSETQ. V shed 3 bases and J shed 5 bases, with 9 bases lying between them.

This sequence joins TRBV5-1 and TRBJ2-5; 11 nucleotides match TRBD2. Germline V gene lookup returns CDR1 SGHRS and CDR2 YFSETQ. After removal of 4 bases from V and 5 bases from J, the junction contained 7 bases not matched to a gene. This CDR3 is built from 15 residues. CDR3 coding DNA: TGCGCCAGCAGCCTGTTAGCGGGGGGGTCTGAGACCCAGTACTTC. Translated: CASSLLAGGSETQYF.

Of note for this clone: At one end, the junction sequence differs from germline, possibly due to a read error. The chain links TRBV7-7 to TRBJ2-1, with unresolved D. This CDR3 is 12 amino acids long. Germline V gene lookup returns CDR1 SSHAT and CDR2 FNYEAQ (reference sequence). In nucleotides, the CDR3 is TGTGCTAGCAGCCCGGACCTCAATGAGCAGTTCTTC. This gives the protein CASSPDLNEQFF. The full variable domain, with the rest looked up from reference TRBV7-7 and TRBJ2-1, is GAGVSQSPRYKVTKRGQDVTLRCDPISSHATLYWYQQALGQGPEFLTYFNYEAQPDKSGLPSDRFSAERPEGSISTLTIQRTEQRDSAMYRCASSPDLNEQFFGPGTRLTVL.

The CDR3 loop reads CAISSGIRNTEAFF. CDR3 DNA: TGTGCCATCAGTTCGGGCATCCGGAACACTGAAGCTTTCTTT. This chain uses TRBV10-3 with TRBJ1-1; unclear D gene. Germline values: CDR1 ENHRY, CDR2 SYGVKD. CDR3 length: 14 amino acids. V shed 5 bases and J shed 1 base, with 11 bases lying between them.

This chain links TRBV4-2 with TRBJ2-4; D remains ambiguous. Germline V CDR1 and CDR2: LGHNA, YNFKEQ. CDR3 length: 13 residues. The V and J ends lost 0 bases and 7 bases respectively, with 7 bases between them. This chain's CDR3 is CASSQDPANIQYF. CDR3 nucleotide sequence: TGTGCCAGCAGCCAAGACCCTGCGAACATTCAGTACTTC.

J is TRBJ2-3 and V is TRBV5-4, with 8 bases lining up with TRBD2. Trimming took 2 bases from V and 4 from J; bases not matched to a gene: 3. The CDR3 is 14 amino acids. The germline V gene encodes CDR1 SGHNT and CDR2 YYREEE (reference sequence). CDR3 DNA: TGTGCCAGCAGCTTAGCGGGGGATTCAGATACGCAGTATTTT. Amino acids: CASSLAGDSDTQYF.